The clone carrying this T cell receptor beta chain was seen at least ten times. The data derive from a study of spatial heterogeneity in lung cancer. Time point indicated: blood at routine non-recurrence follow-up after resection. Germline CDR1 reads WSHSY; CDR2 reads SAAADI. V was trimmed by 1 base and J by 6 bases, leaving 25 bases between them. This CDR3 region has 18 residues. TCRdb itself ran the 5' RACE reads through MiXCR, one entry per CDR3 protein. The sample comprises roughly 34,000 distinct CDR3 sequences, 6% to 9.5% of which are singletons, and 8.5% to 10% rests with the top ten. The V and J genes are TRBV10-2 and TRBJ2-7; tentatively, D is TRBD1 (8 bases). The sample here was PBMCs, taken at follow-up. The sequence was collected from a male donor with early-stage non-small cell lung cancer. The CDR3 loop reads CASSEYGGGTGLTSEQYF. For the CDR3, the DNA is TGCGCCAGCAGTGAGTATGGGGGAGGGACAGGACTCACGAGCGAGCAGTACTTC.